One and the same sample provided the 29 T cell receptor beta chains below, sequenced in a study of response to subunit inactivated influenza vaccine. TCRdb itself ran the RT-PCR reads through MiXCR, one entry per CDR3 protein. Of about 540,000 distinct CDR3 sequences listed, 20% to 25% were seen once; the top ten hold 2.5% to 3%. These data were also filed under a second study, of T cells expressing NK-cell markers. That work contributes: TCR beta libraries carry UMIs added by 5'RACE template switching.

The starting material was CD4+ T cells sorted from PBMCs, obtained about 12 days after vaccination. The receptors were gathered from a man over 45 who received an inactivated influenza vaccine.

This chain joins TRBV20-1 and TRBJ2-1; tentatively, D is TRBD2 (5 bases). The V end was cut by 3 bases, the J end by 8 bases, with 20 bases between. Germline lookup yields CDR1 DFQATT and CDR2 SNEGSKA (reference sequence). This CDR3 spans 15 amino acids. The CDR3 DNA follows: TGCAGTGCTAGTAGAGGGAACAAGGGTGGTGATGAGCAGTTCTTC. This encodes CSASRGNKGGDEQFF.

This clonotype was seen many times. J is TRBJ2-1 and V is TRBV5-1; 7 bases agree with TRBD1. The germline V gene encodes CDR1 SGHRS and CDR2 YFSETQ. CDR3 length equals 13 residues. V shed 5 bases, J shed 4 bases, and the junction held 3 bases outside the gene matches. The CDR3 region has the DNA TGCGCCAGCAGACCGGGACAGTACAATGAGCAGTTCTTC. Translated, it gives CASRPGQYNEQFF.

This chain connects TRBV4-3 to TRBJ2-4; TRBD1 matches at 7 bases. CDR1 LGHNA and CDR2 YSLEER come from the germline V gene. V lost 2 bases to trimming and J lost 4 bases; unmatched junction nucleotides: 11. The CDR3 sequence is 17 residues long. The CDR3 DNA sequence: TGCGCCAGCAGCCAACACAATAAACCGGGACAGAAAAACATTCAGTACTTC. It encodes CASSQHNKPGQKNIQYF.

The genes are TRBV20-1 and TRBJ2-3; possibly TRBD2 for D (7 bases). Per germline, CDR1 DFQATT and CDR2 SNEGSKA (reference sequence). The CDR3 has 13 amino acids. The V and J ends lost 7 bases and 4 bases respectively, with 15 bases between them. Here the CDR3 DNA reads TGCAGTGTGGGGGGGGCCAGGGCAGATACGCAGTATTTT. Its protein product is CSVGGARADTQYF.

The rearrangement uses TRBV20-1 and TRBJ2-4; perhaps D is TRBD1 or TRBD2 (5 bases each). CDR1 and CDR2 (germline): DFQATT, SNEGSKA (reference sequence). The length of the CDR3 is 14 residues. V lost 4 bases, J lost 0 bases, and 10 bases lay in between. CDR3 protein: CSAITGLAKNIQYF. The DNA for the CDR3 is TGCAGTGCTATTACAGGACTAGCCAAAAACATTCAGTACTTC.

The V call is TRBV20-1, the J call TRBJ1-1; unclear D gene. The CDR3 is 11 residues long. Between the trimmed V and J ends, which lost 8 bases and 0 bases, there was a span of 7 bases. The germline V gene encodes CDR1 DFQATT and CDR2 SNEGSKA (reference sequence). The CDR3 nucleotides are TGCAGTCCGGCCATGAACACTGAAGCTTTCTTT. Translating gives CSPAMNTEAFF.

The chain uses TRBV5-1 and TRBJ1-1; D call uncertain. The V end lost 3 bases, the J end lost 4 bases, and 13 bases lay between the germline ends. CDR1 SGHRS and CDR2 YFSETQ come from the germline V gene. This CDR3 contains 14 residues. The CDR3 reads CASSSVAGSTEAFF. The CDR3 nucleotides read TGCGCCAGCAGCTCCGTGGCTGGTTCCACTGAAGCTTTCTTT.

At least ten counts were recorded for this clonotype. V usage is TRBV7-2 and J usage is TRBJ2-7; 11 bases are shared with TRBD1. Germline V CDR1 and CDR2: SGHTA, FQGNSA. The CDR3 is 14 residues long. The trim removed 5 bases at V and 2 bases at J, leaving 2 bases unmatched. This CDR3 reads CASSGGQGAYEQYF. CDR3 nucleotides: TGTGCCAGCAGCGGGGGACAGGGGGCCTACGAGCAGTACTTC.

This clonotype was found a few times. J is TRBJ1-5 and V is TRBV20-1, with D hard to call. Trimming shortened V by 4 bases and J by 0 bases, and 13 bases separated the two germline ends. This CDR3 spans 15 amino acids. From germline, CDR1 is DFQATT and CDR2 SNEGSKA (reference sequence). CDR3 sequence reads: CSATGGLYSNQPQHF. CDR3 bases: TGCAGTGCTACGGGAGGGCTTTATAGCAATCAGCCCCAGCATTTT.

This clonotype was counted ten times or more. The genes are TRBV6-1 and TRBJ2-7; 11 nucleotides agree with TRBD2. This CDR3 contains 15 residues. CDR1 is MNHNS and CDR2 is SASEGT in the germline V gene. Trimming at V came to 6 bases and at J to 3 bases, leaving 7 bases not matched to a gene. The CDR3, as DNA: TGTGCCAGCAGAAAGACTAGCGGGGACATCTACGAGCAGTACTTC. Translation: CASRKTSGDIYEQYF.

This clonotype appeared a few times. The J gene is TRBJ2-7, the V gene TRBV3-1; possibly TRBD1 for D (6 bases). Trimming removed 3 bases at V and 2 bases at J, with 8 bases between. Germline assignment: CDR1 LGHDT and CDR2 YNNKEL (reference sequence). This CDR3 has 13 residues. CDR3 nucleotides: TGTGCCAGCAGCCACAAGGGGGCCTACGAGCAGTACTTC. Translation gives CASSHKGAYEQYF.

The chain couples TRBV10-3 to TRBJ2-3; 7 nucleotides match TRBD2. This CDR3 contains 15 residues. CDR1 and CDR2 (germline): ENHRY, SYGVKD. With 2 bases clipped from V and 0 bases from J, the junction kept 2 bases outside the gene matches. The CDR3 DNA is TGTGCCATCAGTGAGGGGGGGGTTAGCACAGATACGCAGTATTTT. Protein sequence: CAISEGGVSTDTQYF.

The J gene is TRBJ2-1, the V gene TRBV11-2; the match to TRBD2 covers 11 bases. The CDR3 is 16 residues long. CDR1 is SGHAT and CDR2 is FQNNGV in the germline V gene. Trimming at V came to 1 base and at J to 8 bases, leaving 7 bases not matched to a gene. CDR3 region: CASSLASGGFPYEQFF. The CDR3, as DNA: TGTGCCAGCAGCTTAGCTAGCGGGGGGTTCCCGTATGAGCAGTTCTTC.

The chain carries TRBV5-6 and TRBJ1-2; TRBD1 is a possible D gene (5 bases). V was trimmed by 0 bases and J by 4 bases, leaving 13 bases between them. CDR1 is SGHDT, CDR2 YYEEEE, per germline. This CDR3 has 15 residues. CDR3 DNA sequence: TGTGCCAGCAGCTTGGGGGGCAGCCTGACCTATGGCTACACCTTC. Protein sequence: CASSLGGSLTYGYTF.

Points on this clonotype: A read error may account for a junction end that differs from germline. V and J are TRBV7-9 and TRBJ1-1; D possibly corresponds to TRBD1 (6 bases). The CDR3 contains 14 residues. Germline lookup yields CDR1 SEHNR and CDR2 FQNEAQ (reference sequence). DNA for the CDR3: TGTGCCAGCAGCCCACACCAGGGGAACGCTGAAGCTTTCTTT. As protein: CASSPHQGNAEAFF. The full variable domain, rest sourced from reference TRBV7-9 and TRBJ1-1, is DTGVSQNPRHKITKRGQNVTFRCDPISEHNRLYWYRQTLGQGPEFLTYFQNEAQLEKSRLLSDRFSAERPKGSFSTLEIQRTEQGDSAMYLCASSPHQGNAEAFFGQGTRLTVV.

This clonotype was seen a few times. The rearrangement links TRBV12-3 or TRBV12-4 to TRBJ1-6, with D possibly TRBD1 on 5 matching bases. Trimming shortened V by 3 bases and J by 11 bases, and 8 bases separated the two germline ends. The CDR3 extends over 12 amino acids. CDR3 nucleotide sequence: TGTGCCAGCAGTTTGTCAGGGACACCCCTCCACTTT. Residues: CASSLSGTPLHF.

The chain is built from TRBV7-2 and TRBJ1-2; possible D gene TRBD1, 5 bases. With 5 bases removed from V and 2 bases from J, the gap between germline ends came to 21 bases. CDR1 SGHTA and CDR2 FQGNSA come from the germline V gene. This CDR3 is 17 amino acids long. In DNA, the CDR3 is TGTGCCAGCAGCAAAATAGGGGCGTCAGAGTTAAACTATGGCTACACCTTC. Translation gives CASSKIGASELNYGYTF.

This clonotype was counted only a few times. The rearrangement joins TRBV4-2 to TRBJ2-4; weak D call: TRBD2 (6 bases). There are 15 residues in the CDR3. Germline CDR1 is LGHNA and CDR2 is YNFKEQ. The V gene lost 6 bases and the J gene lost 0 bases, with 12 bases spanning the gap. The CDR3 spells CASRLSGLAKNIQYF. DNA of the CDR3: TGTGCCAGCAGACTAAGCGGGCTAGCCAAAAACATTCAGTACTTC.

This clonotype was detected a few times. The CDR3 region has the DNA TGTGCCAGCAGCTTTTTTAGCGGGACTACCACCGGGGAGCTGTTTTTT. This sequence encodes CASSFFSGTTTGELFF. The V and J genes are TRBV7-2 and TRBJ2-2; TRBD2 agrees at 8 bases. Germline values: CDR1 SGHTA, CDR2 FQGNSA. This CDR3 has 16 residues. After removal of 3 bases from V and 4 bases from J, the junction contained 7 bases not matched to a gene.

This clonotype turned up a few times. V usage is TRBV24-1 and J usage is TRBJ2-7; no clear D. The CDR3 consists of 14 residues. The V and J ends lost 4 bases and 9 bases respectively, with 18 bases between them. CDR1 and CDR2 (germline): KGHDR, SFDVKD. CDR3 DNA: TGTGCCACCAGTGACCTTGTCGGAGCCACGGGGCAGTACTTC. Protein product: CATSDLVGATGQYF.

The chain recombines TRBV15 with TRBJ2-5; possibly TRBD2 for D (5 bases). CDR1 and CDR2 (germline): LNHNV, YYDKDF (reference sequence). Deletions cut 0 bases from V and 4 bases from J, with 12 bases between. The CDR3 contains 15 residues. The CDR3 DNA reads TGTGCCACCAGCAGAGAGAGGTCCCGGGGAGAGACCCAGTACTTC. This translates into CATSRERSRGETQYF.

The rearrangement joins TRBV28 to TRBJ2-1, with a tentative D call TRBD2 (5 bases). Germline V gives CDR1 MDHEN, CDR2 SYDVKM. This CDR3 is built from 14 residues. The ends were cut back, 11 bases at V and 9 bases at J, with 23 bases in the middle. In nucleotides, the CDR3 is TGTGCCGCCCCGGACCGGGAAATCCGCGGTGAGCAGTTCTTC. Its protein is CAAPDREIRGEQFF.

The chain carries TRBV5-5 and TRBJ1-6; D is unresolved. The CDR3 totals 12 residues. Deletions cut 4 bases from V and 11 bases from J, with 10 bases between. The germline gives CDR1 SGHKS, CDR2 YYEKEE (reference sequence). The CDR3 spells CASSTTSTPLHF. For the CDR3, the DNA is TGTGCCAGCAGCACAACTTCAACACCCCTCCACTTT.

This clonotype was seen a few times. The CDR3 loop is CASSFGGRGHEQYF. The CDR3 nucleotides read TGCGCCAGCAGCTTTGGGGGCAGGGGGCATGAGCAGTACTTC. The chain combines TRBV5-1 with TRBJ2-7, with 8 bases that match TRBD1. With V trimmed by 2 bases and J by 7 bases, 8 bases remained unmatched. In germline, CDR1 is SGHRS, CDR2 YFSETQ. The CDR3 contains 14 residues.

This clonotype was seen a few times. The chain combines TRBV7-2 with TRBJ1-2; D is unresolved. In germline, CDR1 is SGHTA, CDR2 FQGNSA. V dropped 4 bases and J dropped 4 bases, with 13 bases sitting between them. CDR3 length: 14 residues. Here the CDR3 reads CASSSTKGTYGYTF. Written as DNA, the CDR3 is TGTGCCAGCAGCTCCACAAAGGGAACCTATGGCTACACCTTC. The full variable domain, its missing parts supplied by reference TRBV7-2 and TRBJ1-2, is GAGVSQSPSNKVTEKGKDVELRCDPISGHTALYWYRQSLGQGLEFLIYFQGNSAPDKSGLPSDRFSAERTGGSVSTLTIQRTQQEDSAVYLCASSSTKGTYGYTFGSGTRLTVV.

This clonotype appeared a few times. The chain has TRBV20-1 and TRBJ1-1, with 7 bases lining up with TRBD1. V gave up 1 base and J gave up 0 bases; unmatched junction bases: 8. Germline V gene lookup returns CDR1 DFQATT and CDR2 SNEGSKA (reference sequence). The CDR3 has 16 residues. As DNA, the CDR3 is TGCAGTGCTAGAGGGGCAGGGGGAAGGCTGAACACTGAAGCTTTCTTT. Its protein is CSARGAGGRLNTEAFF.

This clonotype appeared a few times. The J gene is TRBJ2-7, the V gene TRBV7-2; D gene ambiguous. The germline V gene encodes CDR1 SGHTA and CDR2 FQGNSA. This CDR3 has 14 amino acids. Trimming removed 4 bases at V and 2 bases at J, with 12 bases between. CDR3 residues: CASSSILGTYEQYF. DNA for the CDR3: TGTGCCAGCAGCTCAATATTGGGTACCTACGAGCAGTACTTC.

This chain links TRBV11-3 with TRBJ1-4; possibly TRBD1 for D (5 bases). V gave up 0 bases and J gave up 10 bases, with 9 bases separating them. Germline CDR1 reads SGHNT; CDR2 reads YENEEA. The CDR3 sequence is 13 residues long. CDR3 amino acids: CASSLDRGGKLFF. The CDR3 DNA reads TGTGCCAGCAGCTTAGATCGTGGGGGAAAACTGTTTTTT.

This clonotype was detected only a few times. The chain joins TRBV15 to TRBJ2-5, with TRBD2 matching 8 bases. CDR3 size: 13 residues. Trimming at V came to 4 bases and at J to 9 bases, leaving 7 bases not matched to a gene. Germline V gene lookup returns CDR1 LNHNV and CDR2 YYDKDF (reference sequence). For the CDR3, the DNA is TGTGCCACCAGCAAGAGCGGGGGTGAGCCCCAGTACTTC. Its protein product is CATSKSGGEPQYF. The complete variable domain, with remaining parts taken from reference TRBV15 and TRBJ2-5, reads DAMVIQNPRYQVTQFGKPVTLSCSQTLNHNVMYWYQQKSSQAPKLLFHYYDKDFNNEADTPDNFQSRRPNTSFCFLDIRSPGLGDTAMYLCATSKSGGEPQYFGPGTRLLVL.